The 32 T cell receptor beta chains given below trace back to one sample, sequenced in a study of T cells after yellow fever vaccination. From the 5' RACE reads, TCRdb called clonotypes with MiXCR, one entry per CDR3 protein. The table lists 610,000 or so distinct CDR3 sequences, 12% of them singletons. The sample here was PBMCs, taken on the day of the yellow fever booster vaccination. Receptors originate from a man aged 25 to 40 who received the YFV17D yellow fever vaccine.

This clonotype was seen a few times. The chain recombines TRBV7-9 with TRBJ2-3; 8 nucleotides match TRBD1. The CDR3 runs to 16 residues. V gave up 3 bases and J gave up 2 bases; unmatched junction bases: 7. Germline V gene data show CDR1 as SEHNR and CDR2 as FQNEAQ (reference sequence). CDR3 sequence (DNA): TGTGCCAGCAGCTTCCTTGGACAGGGAGACACAGATACGCAGTATTTT. Amino acids: CASSFLGQGDTDTQYF.

This clonotype has a handful of counts. The rearrangement uses TRBV7-2 and TRBJ2-5; D ambiguous. The CDR3 runs 13 residues. Trimming removed 3 bases at V and 5 bases at J, with 10 bases between. The germline V gene has CDR1 SGHTA and CDR2 FQGNSA. CDR3 in DNA: TGTGCCAGCAGCTTTTGGGCCGGGGAGACCCAGTACTTC. Protein sequence: CASSFWAGETQYF.

V is TRBV2 and J is TRBJ2-3; perhaps D is TRBD1 or TRBD2 (5 bases each). Trimming took off 8 bases at V and 4 bases at J, with 28 bases between the two ends. CDR1 SNHLY and CDR2 FYNNEI come from the germline V gene. This CDR3 has 18 amino acids. The CDR3 region has the DNA TGTGCCAGCTGTTTGGGGGTTTCGGCGAGGCGTGGGGCAGATACGCAGTATTTT. Its protein is CASCLGVSARRGADTQYF. The whole variable domain, remainder taken from reference TRBV2 and TRBJ2-3, is EPEVTQTPSHQVTQMGQEVILRCVPISNHLYFYWYRQILGQKVEFLVSFYNNEISEKSEIFDDQFSVERPDGSNFTLKIRSTKLEDSAMYFCASCLGVSARRGADTQYFGPGTRLTVL.

V is TRBV6-1 and J is TRBJ2-1, with 10 bases lining up with TRBD2. Germline lookup yields CDR1 MNHNS and CDR2 SASEGT. J gave up 4 bases and V 6 bases, and 6 bases lay outside the gene matches. The CDR3 length is 15 residues. For the CDR3, the DNA is TGTGCCAGCAGGAGAGATAGCGGGAGGTACAATGAGCAGTTCTTC. Encoded protein: CASRRDSGRYNEQFF.

This clonotype was seen just once. This rearrangement joins TRBV15 to TRBJ1-6, with D uncertain. V was pared by 3 bases and J by 9 bases, with 15 bases between. The CDR3 consists of 15 residues. Per germline, CDR1 LNHNV and CDR2 YYDKDF (reference sequence). CDR3 protein: CATSSPKLHGSPLHF. As DNA, the CDR3 is TGTGCCACCAGCAGCCCAAAACTTCACGGTTCACCCCTCCACTTT.

The chain carries TRBV20-1 and TRBJ2-1; the D call may be TRBD1 or TRBD2 (5 bases each). V was cut by 1 base and J by 9 bases, with 31 bases left in between. Germline V gene lookup returns CDR1 DFQATT and CDR2 SNEGSKA (reference sequence). This CDR3 has 19 residues. In nucleotides, the CDR3 is TGCAGTGCTAGAGTCTCTGTAGGGTCGGGACGGACCCATATTTTTGAGCAGTTCTTC. Protein: CSARVSVGSGRTHIFEQFF.

This chain connects TRBV30 to TRBJ1-3; D uncertain. Germline assignment: CDR1 GTSNPN and CDR2 SVGIG (reference sequence). The length of the CDR3 is 13 residues. Trimming cost V 1 base and J 0 bases, with 4 bases left between them. The CDR3 here is CAWSGNSGNTIYF. DNA of the CDR3: TGTGCCTGGAGTGGGAACTCTGGAAACACCATATATTTT. Looking up the rest from reference TRBV30 and TRBJ1-3 gives the full variable domain: SQTIHQWPATLVQPVGSPLSLECTVEGTSNPNLYWYRQAAGRGLQLLFYSVGIGQISSEVPQNLSASRPQDRQFILSSKKLLLSDSGFYLCAWSGNSGNTIYFGEGSWLTVV.

The gene calls are TRBV12-3 or TRBV12-4 and TRBJ2-1; D uncertain. This CDR3 is 15 amino acids long. Trimming took off 7 bases at V and 2 bases at J, with 15 bases between the two ends. Written as DNA, the CDR3 is TGTGCCAGCACCCAACCCCGTTCAGCCTACAATGAGCAGTTCTTC. Encoded protein: CASTQPRSAYNEQFF.

The chain has TRBV18 and TRBJ2-7, with TRBD1 as a possible D gene (5 bases). Germline V gene lookup returns CDR1 KGHSH and CDR2 LQKENI. There are 13 residues in the CDR3. With 5 bases removed from V and 1 base from J, the gap between germline ends came to 9 bases. The DNA of the CDR3 is TGTGCCAGCTCATCCTACAGGTCCTACGAGCAGTACTTC. Amino acids: CASSSYRSYEQYF.

This clonotype showed up just a few times. The gene calls are TRBV5-4 and TRBJ2-1, with 9 bases that match TRBD1. The germline CDR1 and CDR2 sequences are SGHNT and YYREEE (reference sequence). The CDR3 spans 16 residues. With V trimmed by 0 bases and J by 2 bases, 3 bases remained unmatched. The CDR3 nucleotides read TGTGCCAGCAGCTTGGAGGGGGACAGGGCCTACAATGAGCAGTTCTTC. Amino acid sequence: CASSLEGDRAYNEQFF.

A few counts support this clonotype. The CDR3, as DNA: TGTGCCTGGTGGGACTACACAGATACGCAGTATTTT. Its translation: CAWWDYTDTQYF. The chain uses TRBV30 and TRBJ2-3, with TRBD2 matching over 7 bases. Germline CDR1 and CDR2: GTSNPN and SVGIG (reference sequence). Trimming at V came to 5 bases and at J to 2 bases, leaving 1 base not matched to a gene. The CDR3 is 12 amino acids.

This clonotype was counted at least ten times. The V gene is TRBV28, the J gene TRBJ2-3; D may be TRBD1 (5 bases). CDR3 length: 15 residues. The V end was cut by 8 bases, the J end by 0 bases, with 15 bases between. The V gene's germline CDR1 is MDHEN and CDR2 SYDVKM. The CDR3 loop reads CASGVAGLSTDTQYF. The DNA for the CDR3 is TGTGCCAGCGGAGTCGCAGGGCTTAGCACAGATACGCAGTATTTT.

The chain carries TRBV20-1 and TRBJ2-7, with 7 bases that match TRBD1. The J segment lost 7 bases and the V segment lost 3 bases, leaving 12 bases of the junction unmatched. Per germline, CDR1 DFQATT and CDR2 SNEGSKA (reference sequence). The CDR3 covers 14 residues. This CDR3 reads CSASFATGPTEQYF. The DNA of the CDR3 is TGCAGTGCTAGTTTCGCGACAGGGCCTACGGAGCAGTACTTC.

A few counts support this clonotype. V and J are TRBV5-6 and TRBJ1-2; D call uncertain. Trimming cost V 2 bases and J 6 bases, with 8 bases left between them. CDR3 length: 12 amino acids. Looked up from germline, CDR1 is SGHDT and CDR2 is YYEEEE. CDR3 DNA: TGTGCCAGCAGCTTATCGAAAGATGGCTACACCTTC. This sequence encodes CASSLSKDGYTF.

The table lists this clonotype with many counts. The chain is built from TRBV2 and TRBJ2-3, with 13 bases fitting TRBD2. V trimming: 6 bases; J trimming: 1 base; junction bases outside the gene matches: 1. Germline values: CDR1 SNHLY, CDR2 FYNNEI. The CDR3 spans 15 residues. The CDR3 here is CASRGLAGRTDTQYF. CDR3 sequence (DNA): TGTGCCAGCAGGGGACTAGCGGGGCGCACAGATACGCAGTATTTT. Supplemented by reference TRBV2 and TRBJ2-3, the full variable domain reads EPEVTQTPSHQVTQMGQEVILRCVPISNHLYFYWYRQILGQKVEFLVSFYNNEISEKSEIFDDQFSVERPDGSNFTLKIRSTKLEDSAMYFCASRGLAGRTDTQYFGPGTRLTVL.

V and J are TRBV2 and TRBJ2-5, with D possibly TRBD2 on 6 matching bases. The germline V gene has CDR1 SNHLY and CDR2 FYNNEI. CDR3 length: 14 residues. The V gene lost 0 bases and the J gene lost 9 bases, with 14 bases spanning the gap. CDR3 residues: CASSEAGGRLPQYF. The CDR3 DNA follows: TGTGCCAGCAGTGAAGCAGGAGGGAGGCTCCCCCAGTACTTC.

This clonotype was observed a few times. The chain carries TRBV24-1 and TRBJ2-5, with D maybe TRBD2 (5 bases). The CDR3 has 11 amino acids. Germline V lookup: CDR1 KGHDR, CDR2 SFDVKD. Trimming cost V 9 bases and J 8 bases, with 12 bases left between them. The CDR3 DNA is TGTGCCACCGGAAAGGAGGAAACCCAGTACTTC. It translates to CATGKEETQYF.

This clonotype was counted only a few times. This rearrangement joins TRBV12-3 or TRBV12-4 to TRBJ1-6, with D maybe TRBD1 (5 bases). The CDR3 totals 15 residues. V lost 7 bases and J lost 7, with 17 bases in between. The CDR3 bases are TGTGCCAGCACCCCCCGGGCAGGGACCAATTCACCCCTCCACTTT. Its protein product is CASTPRAGTNSPLHF.

This clonotype was seen only a few times. The CDR3 here is CAISDQRIDNEQFF. The CDR3 region has the DNA TGTGCCATCAGTGACCAGCGAATAGACAATGAGCAGTTCTTC. The chain has TRBV10-3 and TRBJ2-1, with unresolved D. Trimming took off 3 bases at V and 5 bases at J, with 11 bases between the two ends. There are 14 residues in the CDR3. In germline, CDR1 is ENHRY, CDR2 SYGVKD.

The chain couples TRBV30 to TRBJ2-5; TRBD1 aligns across 10 bases. The CDR3 totals 15 residues. V shed 2 bases and J 5 bases; nucleotides not matched to a gene: 8. The germline V gene encodes CDR1 GTSNPN and CDR2 SVGIG (reference sequence). The CDR3 sequence: CAWSPDRGLWETQYF. The CDR3 nucleotides read TGTGCCTGGAGTCCCGACAGGGGGCTGTGGGAGACCCAGTACTTC.

There are a few counts of this clonotype. The rearrangement joins TRBV20-1 to TRBJ1-1; D is unresolved. The CDR3 loop spans 14 amino acids. Germline V gene sequence: CDR1 DFQATT, CDR2 SNEGSKA (reference sequence). Trimming removed 1 base from V and 1 base from J, with 10 bases in between. This CDR3 reads CSARGWASNTEAFF. The DNA of the CDR3 is TGCAGTGCTAGAGGATGGGCCTCGAACACTGAAGCTTTCTTT.

A single count supports this clonotype. The J gene is TRBJ2-4, the V gene TRBV20-1; TRBD1 matches at 9 bases. This CDR3 comprises 15 residues. Trimming took 1 base from V and 7 from J; bases not matched to a gene: 8. The germline V gene encodes CDR1 DFQATT and CDR2 SNEGSKA (reference sequence). The CDR3 sequence: CSARGMDRGSNIQYF. CDR3 in DNA: TGCAGTGCTAGAGGCATGGACAGGGGATCCAACATTCAGTACTTC.

This clonotype was detected only a few times. The J gene is TRBJ2-1, the V gene TRBV15; D might be TRBD1 (5 bases). Germline lookup yields CDR1 LNHNV and CDR2 YYDKDF (reference sequence). V lost 5 bases and J 6 bases, leaving 17 bases between the germline ends. The CDR3 has 15 amino acids. For the CDR3, the DNA is TGTGCCACCAGCCAGGGCCTGAACTCGCTCAATGAGCAGTTCTTC. This gives the protein CATSQGLNSLNEQFF.

Ten or more counts support this clonotype. The CDR3 nucleotides are TGTGCCAGCAGTTTTGGGGCTAGCGGGAGAGAAGAGCAGTTCTTC. It encodes CASSFGASGREEQFF. This sequence joins TRBV12-3 or TRBV12-4 and TRBJ2-1, with 10 bases fitting TRBD2. CDR3 size: 15 residues. The V gene end was trimmed by 3 bases and the J gene end by 10 bases; junction bases not matched to a gene: 9.

The genes are TRBV12-3 or TRBV12-4 and TRBJ2-7; D is possibly TRBD1 (5 bases). V shed 2 bases and J shed 6 bases, with 20 bases lying between them. The CDR3 runs 16 residues. The CDR3, as DNA: TGTGCCAGCAGTTTAAGGGCAGGGCAACTTAGTGGCGAGCAGTACTTC. It encodes CASSLRAGQLSGEQYF.

This clonotype showed up just a few times. The V call is TRBV7-2, the J call TRBJ2-1; D is possibly TRBD2 (5 bases). V was cut by 0 bases and J by 9 bases, with 15 bases left in between. From germline, CDR1 is SGHTA and CDR2 FQGNSA. The CDR3 totals 15 residues. The CDR3 nucleotides are TGTGCCAGCAGCTTAGCCCCCGGCGGGCCCAGTGAGCAGTTCTTC. As protein: CASSLAPGGPSEQFF.

V is TRBV12-3 or TRBV12-4 and J is TRBJ2-4; a possible D gene is TRBD1 (6 bases). The CDR3 runs to 17 residues. The V end was cut by 5 bases, the J end by 7 bases, with 24 bases between. The CDR3 here is CASSPDPGHPKRNIQYF. In nucleotides, the CDR3 is TGTGCCAGCAGTCCAGACCCGGGACACCCAAAGAGGAACATTCAGTACTTC.

This clonotype was observed a handful of times. This chain connects TRBV5-1 to TRBJ1-1, with D possibly being TRBD1 (6 bases). Germline V lookup: CDR1 SGHRS, CDR2 YFSETQ. The CDR3 is made up of 13 amino acids. V lost 2 bases, J lost 7 bases, and 12 bases lay in between. The CDR3 coding sequence is TGCGCCAGCAGCTTCAGGGGCGTCCGTGAAGCTTTCTTT. Translation: CASSFRGVREAFF.

A remark on this clonotype: Sequence at one end of the junction differs from germline and may be a read error. The chain links TRBV7-7 to TRBJ2-5; the D call may be TRBD1 or TRBD2 (5 bases each). This CDR3 has 15 amino acids. Per germline, CDR1 SSHAT and CDR2 FNYEAQ (reference sequence). The CDR3 nucleotides are TGTGCTAGCAGCCCGCTCCCGGGGCGGCAAGAGACCCAGTACTTC. Translated, it gives CASSPLPGRQETQYF.

The CDR3 DNA follows: TGTGCCGCCGGGACCGAGAATAATTCACCCCTCCACTTT. Protein product: CAAGTENNSPLHF. The chain joins TRBV10-3 to TRBJ1-6, with D tentatively TRBD1 (5 bases). The V and J ends lost 11 bases and 5 bases respectively, with 13 bases between them. Germline assignment: CDR1 ENHRY and CDR2 SYGVKD. The CDR3 loop spans 13 amino acids.

J is TRBJ2-2 and V is TRBV19, with 9 nucleotides matching TRBD2. Germline V gene lookup returns CDR1 LNHDA and CDR2 SQIVND (reference sequence). The CDR3 spans 15 residues. V shed 7 bases and J 4 bases; nucleotides not matched to a gene: 7. CDR3 sequence (DNA): TGTGCCAGTATCGTAGCGGGAGCGGCCACCGGGGAGCTGTTTTTT. Translation: CASIVAGAATGELFF.

The V and J genes are TRBV27 and TRBJ2-5; 7 positions agree with TRBD2. Germline trimming cut 3 bases from V and 5 bases from J; bases unmatched to any gene: 6. Germline assignment: CDR1 MNHEY and CDR2 SMNVEV (reference sequence). CDR3 length: 14 residues. The CDR3 DNA reads TGTGCCAGCAGTTTTTCGGGGGGTTGGGAGACCCAGTACTTC. The encoded protein is CASSFSGGWETQYF.